This TCR beta chain was documented in a study of glioma-infiltrating T cells after dendritic cell vaccination. The primer mix had 60 V beta and 13 J beta primers. This table comes from immunoSEQ multiplex PCR, and its TCRdb copy is limited to in-frame clones, with some not included. This table holds 93,000 or so clones, around three quarters found once. Deletions cut 8 bases from V and 3 bases from J, with 17 bases between. This CDR3 is 14 amino acids long. Germline V lookup: CDR1 SGHRS, CDR2 YFSETQ. The sequence came from a human donor with glioblastoma. The chain uses TRBV5-1 and TRBJ1-1; D gene uncertain. The sequences come from blood, collected before dendritic cell vaccination. CDR3 region: CASRTVGGHTEAFF. DNA of the CDR3: TGCGCCAGTAGAACGGTGGGCGGGCACACTGAAGCTTTCTTT.